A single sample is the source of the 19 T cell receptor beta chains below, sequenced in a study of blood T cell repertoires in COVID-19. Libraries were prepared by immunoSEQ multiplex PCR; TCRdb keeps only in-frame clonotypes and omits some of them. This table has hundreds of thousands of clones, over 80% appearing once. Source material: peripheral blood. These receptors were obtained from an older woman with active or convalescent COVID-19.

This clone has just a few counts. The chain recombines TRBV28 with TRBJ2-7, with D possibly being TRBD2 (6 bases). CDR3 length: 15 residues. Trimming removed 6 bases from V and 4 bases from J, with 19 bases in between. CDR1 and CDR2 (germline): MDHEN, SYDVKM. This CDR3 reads CASSTRDSRPYEQYF. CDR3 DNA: TGTGCCAGCAGCACCAGGGACTCCCGGCCGTACGAGCAGTACTTC. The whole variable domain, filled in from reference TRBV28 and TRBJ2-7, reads DVKVTQSSRYLVKRTGEKVFLECVQDMDHENMFWYRQDPGLGLRLIYFSYDVKMKEKGDIPEGYSVSREKKERFSLILESASTNQTSMYLCASSTRDSRPYEQYFGPGTRLTVT.

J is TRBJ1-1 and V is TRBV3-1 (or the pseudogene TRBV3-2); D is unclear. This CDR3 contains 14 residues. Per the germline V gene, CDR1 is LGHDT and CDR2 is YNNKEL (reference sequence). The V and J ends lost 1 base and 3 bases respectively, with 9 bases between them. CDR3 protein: CASSQVSRDTEAFF. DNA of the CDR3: TGTGCCAGCAGCCAAGTATCCCGGGACACTGAAGCTTTCTTT.

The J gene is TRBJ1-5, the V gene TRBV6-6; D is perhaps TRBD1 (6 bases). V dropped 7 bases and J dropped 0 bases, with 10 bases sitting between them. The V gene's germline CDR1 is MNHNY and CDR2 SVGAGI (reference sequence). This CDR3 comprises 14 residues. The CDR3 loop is CASTAGDSNQPQHF. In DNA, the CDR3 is TGTGCCAGCACCGCAGGGGATAGCAATCAGCCCCAGCATTTT.

The CDR3: CASSHPTGTEAFF. CDR3 DNA sequence: TGTGCCAGCAGTCACCCGACAGGAACTGAAGCTTTCTTT. The chain joins TRBV6-5 to TRBJ1-1; the D gene is possibly TRBD1 (6 bases). Trimming stripped 5 bases from V and 5 bases from J, with 12 bases between. The CDR3 is 13 residues long. CDR1 is MNHEY, CDR2 SVGAGI, per germline.

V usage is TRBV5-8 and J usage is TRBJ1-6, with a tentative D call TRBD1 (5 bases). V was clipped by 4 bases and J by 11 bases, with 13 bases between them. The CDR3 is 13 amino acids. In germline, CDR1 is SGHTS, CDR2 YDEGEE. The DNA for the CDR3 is TGTGCCAGCAGCCGAAGACAGATCGCACCCCTCCACTTT. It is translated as CASSRRQIAPLHF.

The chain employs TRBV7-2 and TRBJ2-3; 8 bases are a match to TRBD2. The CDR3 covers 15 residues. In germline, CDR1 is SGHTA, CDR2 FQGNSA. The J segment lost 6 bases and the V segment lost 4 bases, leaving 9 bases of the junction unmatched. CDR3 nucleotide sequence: TGTGCCAGCAGCTCCCGAGCCGGGACTAGGGATACGCAGTATTTT. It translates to CASSSRAGTRDTQYF.

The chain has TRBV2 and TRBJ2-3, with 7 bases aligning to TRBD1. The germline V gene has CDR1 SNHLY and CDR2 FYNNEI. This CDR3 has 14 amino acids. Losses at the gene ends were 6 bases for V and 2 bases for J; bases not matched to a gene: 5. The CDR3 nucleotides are TGTGCCAGCAGCCGGACAGGAATCACAGATACGCAGTATTTT. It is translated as CASSRTGITDTQYF.

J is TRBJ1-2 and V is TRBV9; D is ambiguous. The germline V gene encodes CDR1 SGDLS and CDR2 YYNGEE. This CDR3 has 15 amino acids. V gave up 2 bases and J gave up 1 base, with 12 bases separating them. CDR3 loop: CASSVGGRVNYGYTF. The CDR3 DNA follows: TGTGCCAGCAGCGTGGGCGGGAGAGTTAACTATGGCTACACCTTC.

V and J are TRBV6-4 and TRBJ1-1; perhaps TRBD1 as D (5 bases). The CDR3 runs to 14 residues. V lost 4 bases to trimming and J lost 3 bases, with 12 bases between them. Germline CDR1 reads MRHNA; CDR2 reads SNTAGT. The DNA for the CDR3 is TGTGCCAGCAGTGTTGGGGGGAGCCACACTGAAGCTTTCTTT. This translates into CASSVGGSHTEAFF.

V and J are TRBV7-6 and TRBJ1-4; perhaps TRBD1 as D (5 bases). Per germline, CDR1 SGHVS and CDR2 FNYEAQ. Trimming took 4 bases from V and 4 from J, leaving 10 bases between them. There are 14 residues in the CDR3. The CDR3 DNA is TGTGCCAGCAGCTCCCTTGACAGTAATGAAAAACTGTTTTTT. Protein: CASSSLDSNEKLFF.

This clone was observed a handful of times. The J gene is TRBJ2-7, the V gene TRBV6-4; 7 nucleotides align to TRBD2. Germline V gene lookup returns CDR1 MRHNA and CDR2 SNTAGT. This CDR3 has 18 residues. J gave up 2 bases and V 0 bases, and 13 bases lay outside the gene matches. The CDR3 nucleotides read TGTGCCAGCAGTGACTCTGAGAATCTGGGACTAATCCCCTACGAGCAGTACTTC. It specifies CASSDSENLGLIPYEQYF.

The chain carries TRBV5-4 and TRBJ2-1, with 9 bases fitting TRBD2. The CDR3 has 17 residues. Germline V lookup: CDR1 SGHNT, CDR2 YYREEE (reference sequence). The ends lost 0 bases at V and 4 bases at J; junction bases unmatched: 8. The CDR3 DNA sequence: TGTGCCAGCAGCTTGGGTTCGACTAGCGGACCTTACAATGAGCAGTTCTTC. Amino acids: CASSLGSTSGPYNEQFF.

Here the CDR3 DNA reads TGCGCCAGCAGCCAAGATTCCCACAATAGCAATCAGCCCCAGCATTTT. The encoded protein is CASSQDSHNSNQPQHF. The chain combines TRBV4-1 with TRBJ1-5, with D unclear. Trimming removed 0 bases at V and 0 bases at J, with 9 bases between. CDR3 length: 16 amino acids. Looked up from germline, CDR1 is MGHRA and CDR2 is YSYEKL.

CDR3 in DNA: TGTGCCATCGGTCGGGGGAGCTCCTACGAGCAGTACTTC. This translates into CAIGRGSSYEQYF. The chain couples TRBV10-3 to TRBJ2-7; maybe TRBD2 (6 bases). V shed 8 bases and J shed 0 bases, with 11 bases lying between them. Germline V gene data show CDR1 as ENHRY and CDR2 as SYGVKD. The CDR3 covers 13 residues.

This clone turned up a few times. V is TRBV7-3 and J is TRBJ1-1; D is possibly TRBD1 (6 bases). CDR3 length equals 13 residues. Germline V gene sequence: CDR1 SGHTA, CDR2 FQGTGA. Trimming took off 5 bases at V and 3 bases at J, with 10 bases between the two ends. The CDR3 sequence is CASSPGQYTEAFF. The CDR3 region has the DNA TGTGCCAGCAGCCCCGGACAGTACACTGAAGCTTTCTTT. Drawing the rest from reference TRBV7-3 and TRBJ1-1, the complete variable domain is GAGVSQTPSNKVTEKGKYVELRCDPISGHTALYWYRQSLGQGPEFLIYFQGTGAADDSGLPNDRFFAVRPEGSVSTLKIQRTERGDSAVYLCASSPGQYTEAFFGQGTRLTVV.

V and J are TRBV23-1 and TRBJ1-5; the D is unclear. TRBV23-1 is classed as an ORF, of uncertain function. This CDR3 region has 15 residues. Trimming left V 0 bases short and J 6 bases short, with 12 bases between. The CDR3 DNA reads TGCGCCAGCAGTCAATCAGTCGCGGTTGGTCAGCCCCAGCATTTT. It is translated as CASSQSVAVGQPQHF.

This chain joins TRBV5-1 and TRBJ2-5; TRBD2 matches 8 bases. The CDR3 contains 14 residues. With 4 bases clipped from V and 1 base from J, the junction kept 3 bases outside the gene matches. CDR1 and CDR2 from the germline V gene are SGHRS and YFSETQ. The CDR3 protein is CASSPAGGQETQYF. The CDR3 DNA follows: TGCGCCAGCAGCCCCGCGGGAGGCCAAGAGACCCAGTACTTC.

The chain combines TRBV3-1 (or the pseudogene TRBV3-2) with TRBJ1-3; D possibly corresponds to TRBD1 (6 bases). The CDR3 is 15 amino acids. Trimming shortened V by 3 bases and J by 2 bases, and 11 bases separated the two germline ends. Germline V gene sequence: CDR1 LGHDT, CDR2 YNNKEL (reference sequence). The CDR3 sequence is CASSHRQATGNTIYF. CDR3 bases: TGTGCCAGCAGCCATAGACAGGCTACTGGAAACACCATATATTTT.

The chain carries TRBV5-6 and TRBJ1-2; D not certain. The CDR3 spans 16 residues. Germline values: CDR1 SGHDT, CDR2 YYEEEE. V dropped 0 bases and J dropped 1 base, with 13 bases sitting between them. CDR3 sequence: CASSLAPGKGNYGYTF. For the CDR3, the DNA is TGTGCCAGCAGCTTGGCTCCGGGGAAGGGTAACTATGGCTACACCTTC.